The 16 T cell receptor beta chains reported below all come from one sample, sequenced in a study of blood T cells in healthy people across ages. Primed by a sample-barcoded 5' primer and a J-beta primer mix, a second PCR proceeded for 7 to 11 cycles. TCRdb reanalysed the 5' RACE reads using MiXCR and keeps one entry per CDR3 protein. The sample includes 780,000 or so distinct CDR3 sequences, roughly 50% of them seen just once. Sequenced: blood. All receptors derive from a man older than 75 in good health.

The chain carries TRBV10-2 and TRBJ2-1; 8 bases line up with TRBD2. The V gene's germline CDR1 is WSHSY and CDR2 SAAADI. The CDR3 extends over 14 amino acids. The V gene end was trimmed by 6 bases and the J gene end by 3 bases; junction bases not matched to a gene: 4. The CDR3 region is CASRVSGIYNEQFF. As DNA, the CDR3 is TGCGCCAGCAGGGTTAGCGGGATCTACAATGAGCAGTTCTTC.

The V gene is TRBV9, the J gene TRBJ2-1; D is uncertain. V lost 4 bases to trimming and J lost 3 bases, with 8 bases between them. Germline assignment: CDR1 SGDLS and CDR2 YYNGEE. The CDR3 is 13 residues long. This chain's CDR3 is CASSTGVYNEQFF. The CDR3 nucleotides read TGTGCCAGCAGCACCGGAGTCTACAATGAGCAGTTCTTC. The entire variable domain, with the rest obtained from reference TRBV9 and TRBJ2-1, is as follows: DSGVTQTPKHLITATGQRVTLRCSPRSGDLSVYWYQQSLDQGLQFLIQYYNGEERAKGNILERFSAQQFPDLHSELNLSSLELGDSALYFCASSTGVYNEQFFGPGTRLTVL.

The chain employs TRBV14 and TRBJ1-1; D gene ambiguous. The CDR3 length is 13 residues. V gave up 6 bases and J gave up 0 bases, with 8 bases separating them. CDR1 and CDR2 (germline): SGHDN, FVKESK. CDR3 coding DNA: TGTGCCAGCAGTCGACACTTGAACACTGAAGCTTTCTTT. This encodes CASSRHLNTEAFF.

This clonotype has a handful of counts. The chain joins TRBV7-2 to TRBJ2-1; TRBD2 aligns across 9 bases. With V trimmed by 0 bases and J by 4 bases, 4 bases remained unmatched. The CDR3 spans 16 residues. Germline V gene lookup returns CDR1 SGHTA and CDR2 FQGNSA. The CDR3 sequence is CASSLAFSGRYNEQFF. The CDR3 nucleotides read TGTGCCAGCAGCTTAGCGTTTAGCGGGAGATACAATGAGCAGTTCTTC.

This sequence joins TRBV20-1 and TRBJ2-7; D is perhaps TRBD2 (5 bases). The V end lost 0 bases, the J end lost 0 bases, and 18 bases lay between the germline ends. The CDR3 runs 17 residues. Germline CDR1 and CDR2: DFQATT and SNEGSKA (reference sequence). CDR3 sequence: CSARDVSPEGISYEQYF. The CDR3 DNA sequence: TGCAGTGCTAGAGATGTTAGCCCAGAGGGCATCTCCTACGAGCAGTACTTC.

The CDR3 is CASGTSGRNEQFF. CDR3 bases: TGTGCCAGCGGGACTAGCGGGAGGAATGAGCAGTTCTTC. This chain joins TRBV12-3 or TRBV12-4 and TRBJ2-1; TRBD2 aligns across 15 bases. The CDR3 is 13 amino acids. Unmatched junction bases numbered 0, after V lost 8 bases and J lost 7 bases.

CDR3 sequence reads: CASSRLAGDYEQYF. The CDR3 coding sequence is TGTGCCAGCAGCCGACTAGCGGGGGACTACGAGCAGTACTTC. The chain employs TRBV6-5 and TRBJ2-7; 12 bases are shared with TRBD2. Germline CDR1 is MNHEY and CDR2 is SVGAGI. V lost 6 bases and J lost 3; bases outside the gene matches: 3. The CDR3 loop spans 14 amino acids.

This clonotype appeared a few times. The CDR3 spells CASSLKLGTSYNEQFF. CDR3 sequence (DNA): TGCGCCAGCAGCTTGAAATTGGGGACCTCCTACAATGAGCAGTTCTTC. This chain connects TRBV5-1 to TRBJ2-1; tentatively, D is TRBD1 or TRBD2 (5 bases each). V was trimmed by 1 base and J by 0 bases, leaving 11 bases between them. This CDR3 has 16 amino acids. The V gene's germline CDR1 is SGHRS and CDR2 YFSETQ. Complete variable domain (other parts from reference TRBV5-1 and TRBJ2-1): KAGVTQTPRYLIKTRGQQVTLSCSPISGHRSVSWYQQTPGQGLQFLFEYFSETQRNKGNFPGRFSGRQFSNSRSEMNVSTLELGDSALYLCASSLKLGTSYNEQFFGPGTRLTVL.

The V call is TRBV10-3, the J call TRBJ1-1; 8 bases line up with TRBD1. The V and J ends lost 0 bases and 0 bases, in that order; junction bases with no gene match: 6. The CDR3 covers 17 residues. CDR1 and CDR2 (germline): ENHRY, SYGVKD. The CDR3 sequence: CAISESRTGQVNTEAFF. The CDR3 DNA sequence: TGTGCCATCAGTGAGTCGCGGACAGGGCAGGTGAACACTGAAGCTTTCTTT.

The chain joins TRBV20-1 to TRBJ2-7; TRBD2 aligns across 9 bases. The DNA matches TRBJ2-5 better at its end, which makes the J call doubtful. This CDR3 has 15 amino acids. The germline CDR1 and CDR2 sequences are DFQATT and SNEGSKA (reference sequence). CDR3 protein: CSARVAGGSGQTQYF. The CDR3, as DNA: TGCAGTGCTAGAGTTGCGGGAGGGTCGGGACAGACCCAGTACTTC.

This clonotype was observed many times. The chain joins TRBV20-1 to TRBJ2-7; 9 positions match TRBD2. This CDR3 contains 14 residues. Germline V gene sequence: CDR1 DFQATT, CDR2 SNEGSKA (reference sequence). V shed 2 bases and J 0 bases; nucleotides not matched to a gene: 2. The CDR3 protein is CSARTSGSSYEQYF. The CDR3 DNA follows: TGCAGTGCTAGAACTAGCGGGTCCTCCTACGAGCAGTACTTC.

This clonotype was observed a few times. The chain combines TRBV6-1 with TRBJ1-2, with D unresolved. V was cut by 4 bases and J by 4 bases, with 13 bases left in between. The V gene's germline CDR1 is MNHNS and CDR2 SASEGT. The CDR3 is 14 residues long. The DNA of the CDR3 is TGTGCCAGCAGTGTTGGCTTCGCCGGCTATGGCTACACCTTC. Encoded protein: CASSVGFAGYGYTF.

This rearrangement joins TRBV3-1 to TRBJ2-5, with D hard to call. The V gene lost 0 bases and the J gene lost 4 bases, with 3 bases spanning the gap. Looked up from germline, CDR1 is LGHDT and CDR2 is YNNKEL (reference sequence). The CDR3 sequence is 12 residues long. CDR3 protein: CASSQDAETQYF. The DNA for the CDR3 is TGTGCCAGCAGCCAAGATGCAGAGACCCAGTACTTC.

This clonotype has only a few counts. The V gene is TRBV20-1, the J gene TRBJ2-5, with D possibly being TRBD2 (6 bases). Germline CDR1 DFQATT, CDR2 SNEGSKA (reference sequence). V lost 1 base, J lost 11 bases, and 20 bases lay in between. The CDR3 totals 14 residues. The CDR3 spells CSARGSMGGLGQYF. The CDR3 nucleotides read TGCAGTGCTAGAGGTTCGATGGGGGGTCTGGGGCAGTACTTC.

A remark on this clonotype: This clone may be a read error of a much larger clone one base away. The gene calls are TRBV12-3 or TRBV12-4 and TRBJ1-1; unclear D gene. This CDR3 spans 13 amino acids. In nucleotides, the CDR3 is TGTGTCAGCAGCCTCCGGGAGAACACTGAAGCTTTCTTT. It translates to CVSSLRENTEAFF.

Here the CDR3 reads CSVEVQGGMHEQYF. CDR3 coding DNA: TGCAGCGTTGAGGTACAGGGAGGTATGCACGAGCAGTACTTC. The chain combines TRBV29-1 with TRBJ2-4; TRBD1 or TRBD2 may be the D gene (6 bases each). The J call may be in error: the DNA end matches TRBJ2-7 better. Germline V gene lookup returns CDR1 SQVTM and CDR2 ANQGSEA. This CDR3 has 14 amino acids.